This T cell receptor beta chain was documented in a study of cytomegalovirus exposure and HLA in healthy donors. The PCR made use of 60 Vbeta and 13 Jbeta primers. In the original workflow: Per a later analysis, the number of unique TCR beta chains was around 80 million, of which some 10 million were shared. The data were produced by immunoSEQ multiplex PCR, yet TCRdb's version contains in-frame clones alone and is incomplete. V, J and clone size derive from that table, while D and trimming were established from the DNA sequence. The table lists about 200,000 clones. The junction had 3 bases not matched to a gene; V was cut back by 1 base and J by 3 bases. Germline V gives CDR1 SGHNT, CDR2 YENEEA. This CDR3 contains 16 residues. In the case of this clone: Antigen unknown.

Notes on the study in general: Sequencing probably produced one cluster of sequence variants that were highly shared. A later analysis linked a missense variant in DCLRE1C to the trimming of TCR beta V and J genes.

The clonotype was recovered from a girl aged 2-10 years in good health and CMV-seropositive. Sequencing was done on a sample of PBMCs. The chain links TRBV11-3 to TRBJ2-1, with 10 positions matching TRBD2. CDR3 in amino acids: CASSLGPSGSYNEQFF. CDR3 DNA: TGTGCCAGCAGCTTAGGCCCTAGCGGGAGCTACAATGAGCAGTTCTTC. The full variable domain, completed using reference TRBV11-3 and TRBJ2-1, is EAGVVQSPRYKIIEKKQPVAFWCNPISGHNTLYWYLQNLGQGPELLIRYENEEAVDDSQLPKDRFSAERLKGVDSTLKIQPAELGDSAVYLCASSLGPSGSYNEQFFGPGTRLTVL.